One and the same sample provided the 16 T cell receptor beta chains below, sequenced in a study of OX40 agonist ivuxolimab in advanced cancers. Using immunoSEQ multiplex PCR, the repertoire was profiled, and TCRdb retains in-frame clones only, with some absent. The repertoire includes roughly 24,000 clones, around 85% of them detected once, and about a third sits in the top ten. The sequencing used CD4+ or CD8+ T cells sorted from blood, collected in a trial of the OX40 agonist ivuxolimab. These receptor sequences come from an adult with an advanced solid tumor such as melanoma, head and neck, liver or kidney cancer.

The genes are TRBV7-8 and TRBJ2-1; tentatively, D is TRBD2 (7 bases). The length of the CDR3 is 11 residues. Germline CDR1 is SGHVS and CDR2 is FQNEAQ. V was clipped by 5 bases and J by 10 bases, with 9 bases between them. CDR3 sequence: CASSKGGEQFF. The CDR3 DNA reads TGTGCCAGCAGCAAGGGGGGGGAGCAGTTCTTC.

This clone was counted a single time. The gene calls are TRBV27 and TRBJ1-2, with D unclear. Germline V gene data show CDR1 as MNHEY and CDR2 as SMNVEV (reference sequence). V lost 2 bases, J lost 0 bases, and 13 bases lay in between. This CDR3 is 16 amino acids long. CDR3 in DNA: TGTGCCAGCAGTTTAACCCCGGGAGGGCCTAACTATGGCTACACCTTC. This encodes CASSLTPGGPNYGYTF.

The CDR3 DNA is TGTGCCAGCAGCCAAGATCTGTATGACAGCCCTCGAGCCAAAAACATTCAGTACTTC. Its protein is CASSQDLYDSPRAKNIQYF. The chain carries TRBV4-2 and TRBJ2-4, with D perhaps TRBD1 (5 bases). The germline gives CDR1 LGHNA, CDR2 YNFKEQ. The V gene lost 0 bases and the J gene lost 0 bases, with 18 bases spanning the gap. The CDR3 contains 19 residues.

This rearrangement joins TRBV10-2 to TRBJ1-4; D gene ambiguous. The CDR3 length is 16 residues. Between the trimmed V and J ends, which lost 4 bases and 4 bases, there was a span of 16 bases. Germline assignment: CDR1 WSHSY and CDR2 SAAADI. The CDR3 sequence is CASSVGARAFNEKLFF. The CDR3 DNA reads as TGCGCCAGCAGTGTCGGAGCGCGGGCCTTTAATGAAAAACTGTTTTTT.

CDR3 sequence: CASSAGTGNTEAFF. Written as DNA, the CDR3 is TGTGCCAGCAGTGCCGGGACAGGGAACACTGAAGCTTTCTTT. The genes are TRBV6-1 and TRBJ1-1, with 8 bases lining up with TRBD1. V was clipped by 4 bases and J by 1 base; unmatched bases: 2. The CDR3 has 14 residues. CDR1 is MNHNS and CDR2 is SASEGT in the germline V gene.

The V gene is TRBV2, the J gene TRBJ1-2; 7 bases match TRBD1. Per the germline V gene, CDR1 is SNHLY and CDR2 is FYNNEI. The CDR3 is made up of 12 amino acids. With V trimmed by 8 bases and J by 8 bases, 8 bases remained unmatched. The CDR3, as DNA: TGTGCCAGCTTGAACAGGGGAGGAGGCTACACCTTC. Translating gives CASLNRGGGYTF.

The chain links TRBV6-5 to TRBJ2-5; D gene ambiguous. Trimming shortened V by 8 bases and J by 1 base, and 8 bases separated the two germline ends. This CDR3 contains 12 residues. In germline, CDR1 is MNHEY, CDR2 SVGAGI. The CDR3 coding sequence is TGTGCCAGCGCTCAACCCCAAGAGACCCAGTACTTC. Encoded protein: CASAQPQETQYF.

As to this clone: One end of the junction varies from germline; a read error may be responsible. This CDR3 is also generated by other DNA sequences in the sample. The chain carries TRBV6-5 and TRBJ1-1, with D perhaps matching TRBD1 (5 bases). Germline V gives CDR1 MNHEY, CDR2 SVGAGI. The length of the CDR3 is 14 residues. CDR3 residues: CASRDATENTEAFF. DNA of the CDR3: TGCGCCAGCCGGGATGCGACAGAGAACACTGAAGCTTTCTTT.

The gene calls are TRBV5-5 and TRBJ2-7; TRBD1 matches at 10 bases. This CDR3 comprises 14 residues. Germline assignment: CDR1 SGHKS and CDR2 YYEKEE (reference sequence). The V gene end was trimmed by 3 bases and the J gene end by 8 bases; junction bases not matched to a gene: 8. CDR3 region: CASSSGQGVSKQYF. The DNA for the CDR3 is TGTGCCAGCAGCTCTGGACAGGGGGTTAGTAAGCAGTACTTC. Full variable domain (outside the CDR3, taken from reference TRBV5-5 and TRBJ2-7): DAGVTQSPTHLIKTRGQQVTLRCSPISGHKSVSWYQQVLGQGPQFIFQYYEKEERGRGNFPDRFSARQFPNYSSELNVNALLLGDSALYLCASSSGQGVSKQYFGPGTRLTVT.

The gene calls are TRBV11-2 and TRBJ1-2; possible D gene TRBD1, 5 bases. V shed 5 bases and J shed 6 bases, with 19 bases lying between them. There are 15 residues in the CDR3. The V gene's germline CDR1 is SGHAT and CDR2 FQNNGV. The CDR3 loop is CASSRTPGREDGYTF. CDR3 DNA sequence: TGTGCCAGCAGCCGGACCCCGGGCAGGGAAGATGGCTACACCTTC.

The DNA of the CDR3 is TGTGCCAGCATAGGGCGAGACACTGAAGCTTTCTTT. This translates into CASIGRDTEAFF. The chain is built from TRBV11-2 and TRBJ1-1, with D uncertain. Per germline, CDR1 SGHAT and CDR2 FQNNGV. The CDR3 loop spans 12 amino acids. Trimming took 7 bases from V and 3 from J, leaving 9 bases between them.

The CDR3 spells CASSPADRGNQPQHF. The DNA of the CDR3 is TGTGCCAGCAGCCCGGCCGACAGAGGCAATCAGCCCCAGCATTTT. The genes are TRBV11-2 and TRBJ1-5; D perhaps matches TRBD1 (5 bases). V lost 5 bases and J lost 2, with 13 bases in between. The CDR3 is 15 amino acids. Germline-derived CDR1 and CDR2 are SGHAT and FQNNGV.

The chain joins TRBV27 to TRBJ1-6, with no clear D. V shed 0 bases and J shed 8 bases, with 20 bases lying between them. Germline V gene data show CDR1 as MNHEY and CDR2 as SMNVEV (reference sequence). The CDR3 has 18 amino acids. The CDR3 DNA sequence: TGTGCCAGCAGTTTATCGTCCGGATGGACTGATGTGTATTCACCCCTCCACTTT. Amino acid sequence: CASSLSSGWTDVYSPLHF.

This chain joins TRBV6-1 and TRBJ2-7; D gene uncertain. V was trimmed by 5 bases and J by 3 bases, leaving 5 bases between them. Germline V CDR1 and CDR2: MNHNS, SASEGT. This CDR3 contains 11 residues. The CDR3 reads CASSPYYEQYF. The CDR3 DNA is TGTGCCAGCAGTCCTTACTACGAGCAGTACTTC.

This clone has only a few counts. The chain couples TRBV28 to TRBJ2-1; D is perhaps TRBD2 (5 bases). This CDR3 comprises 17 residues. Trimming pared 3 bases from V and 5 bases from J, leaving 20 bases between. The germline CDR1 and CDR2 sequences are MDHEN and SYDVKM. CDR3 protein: CASSLWTPSPGNNEQFF. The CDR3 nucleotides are TGTGCCAGCAGTTTGTGGACTCCTAGTCCCGGGAACAATGAGCAGTTCTTC.

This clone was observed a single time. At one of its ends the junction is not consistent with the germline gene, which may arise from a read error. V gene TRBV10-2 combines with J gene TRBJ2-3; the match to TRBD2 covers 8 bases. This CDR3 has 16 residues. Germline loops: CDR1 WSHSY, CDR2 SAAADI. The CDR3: CASPEAGRVSTDTQYF. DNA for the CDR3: TGTGCCAGCCCCGAAGCCGGGAGGGTAAGCACAGATACGCAGTATTTT.